The 24 T cell receptor beta chains below were found in one sample sequenced in a study of OX40 agonist ivuxolimab in advanced cancers. Here immunoSEQ multiplex PCR was the method, and the copy in TCRdb shows in-frame clones only, minus some. The data hold about 55,000 clones, with approximately 91% observed a single time. Sequenced material: CD4+ or CD8+ T cells sorted from blood, taken in a trial of the OX40 agonist ivuxolimab. The receptors stem from an adult with an advanced solid tumor such as melanoma, head and neck, liver or kidney cancer.

In this sample, this clone turned up a few times. The chain links TRBV4-1 to TRBJ2-1, with 7 bases aligning to TRBD2. Germline V gene data show CDR1 as MGHRA and CDR2 as YSYEKL. The length of the CDR3 is 17 residues. The ends lost 5 bases at V and 8 bases at J; junction bases unmatched: 18. The CDR3 DNA follows: TGCGCCAGCAGCTCTGAGGGAGGGCTAGCGCTAGCGGATGAGCAGTTCTTC. The encoded protein is CASSSEGGLALADEQFF.

CDR3 region: CASSIPQGAEQFF. CDR3 nucleotide sequence: TGTGCCAGTAGTATACCGCAGGGGGCTGAGCAGTTCTTC. The rearrangement links TRBV19 to TRBJ2-1, with 8 bases lining up with TRBD1. Trimming cost V 2 bases and J 9 bases; bases outside gene matches: 3. This CDR3 is 13 amino acids long. The germline gives CDR1 LNHDA, CDR2 SQIVND (reference sequence).

This clone is a singleton in its sample. The chain couples TRBV9 to TRBJ2-2, with TRBD2 as a possible D gene (5 bases). The CDR3 spans 15 residues. Germline CDR1 and CDR2: SGDLS and YYNGEE. The ends were cut back, 4 bases at V and 4 bases at J, with 14 bases in the middle. CDR3 coding DNA: TGTGCCAGCAGCCCCCATAGGGCGGGCACCGGGGAGCTGTTTTTT. Protein: CASSPHRAGTGELFF.

The chain is built from TRBV18 and TRBJ2-2; D tentatively fits TRBD1 or TRBD2 (5 bases each). V was clipped by 5 bases and J by 0 bases, with 19 bases between them. The CDR3 consists of 18 residues. Germline values: CDR1 KGHSH, CDR2 LQKENI. The CDR3, as DNA: TGTGCCAGCTCATTCTCGCTTCCGGGACGGTCGAACACCGGGGAGCTGTTTTTT. Its translation: CASSFSLPGRSNTGELFF.

This clone was detected only once. The chain links TRBV9 to TRBJ1-1; no reliable D call. CDR1 SGDLS and CDR2 YYNGEE come from the germline V gene. Deletions cut 1 base from V and 1 base from J, with 11 bases between. The length of the CDR3 is 15 residues. The CDR3 loop reads CASSVLSSGNTEAFF. The DNA of the CDR3 is TGTGCCAGCAGCGTACTGTCGAGTGGGAACACTGAAGCTTTCTTT.

This clone was picked up a small number of times. The J gene is TRBJ1-1, the V gene TRBV20-1; D is uncertain. This CDR3 is built from 11 residues. The V gene's germline CDR1 is DFQATT and CDR2 SNEGSKA (reference sequence). V was clipped by 6 bases and J by 0 bases, with 5 bases between them. The CDR3 reads CSARMNTEAFF. The CDR3, as DNA: TGCAGTGCCCGGATGAACACTGAAGCTTTCTTT.

The V call is TRBV10-3, the J call TRBJ1-2; D is ambiguous. CDR1 is ENHRY, CDR2 SYGVKD, per germline. This CDR3 has 15 amino acids. The V gene lost 0 bases and the J gene lost 7 bases, with 15 bases spanning the gap. The DNA of the CDR3 is TGTGCCATCAGTGAGTCTGTAGGGCGAAACCTTGGCTACACCTTC. Translation gives CAISESVGRNLGYTF.

The chain links TRBV28 to TRBJ1-4; D gene ambiguous. V was cut by 7 bases and J by 8 bases, with 17 bases left in between. The CDR3 sequence is 14 residues long. Germline V gives CDR1 MDHEN, CDR2 SYDVKM. Here the CDR3 DNA reads TGTGCCAGCACTATGGATCAAAAGGGCGAAAAACTGTTTTTT. It codes for CASTMDQKGEKLFF.

The CDR3 is CASRRGQGYTEAFF. As DNA, the CDR3 is TGTGCCAGCAGGCGGGGACAGGGGTACACTGAAGCTTTCTTT. The rearrangement uses TRBV13 and TRBJ1-1, with 10 nucleotides matching TRBD1. Per germline, CDR1 PRHDT and CDR2 FYEKMQ (reference sequence). The V segment lost 6 bases and the J segment 3 bases; nucleotides outside the gene matches: 4. This CDR3 has 14 residues.

The chain has TRBV4-1 and TRBJ2-2; D gene uncertain. Trimming took off 0 bases at V and 6 bases at J, with 11 bases between the two ends. Germline V gene sequence: CDR1 MGHRA, CDR2 YSYEKL. The CDR3 runs to 15 residues. CDR3: CASSQEIRVSGELFF. CDR3 DNA sequence: TGCGCCAGCAGCCAAGAGATTCGCGTCTCCGGGGAGCTGTTTTTT.

This clone was observed a handful of times. The chain uses TRBV4-1 and TRBJ1-4; D is possibly TRBD1 (5 bases). CDR3 length: 20 amino acids. Germline loops: CDR1 MGHRA, CDR2 YSYEKL. The ends were cut back, 4 bases at V and 8 bases at J, with 32 bases in the middle. CDR3 nucleotide sequence: TGCGCCAGCAGCCCTATAATAAAGGCGGTGGGTGCGGGGGGAAGGGAAAAACTGTTTTTT. Translation: CASSPIIKAVGAGGREKLFF.

V is TRBV11-2 and J is TRBJ2-3; 7 positions match TRBD2. Per germline, CDR1 SGHAT and CDR2 FQNNGV. Trimming removed 6 bases from V and 4 bases from J; junction bases left unmatched: 16. This CDR3 is built from 17 residues. The CDR3 nucleotides are TGTGCCAGCAGGACGCTCCGGGACCCAGCGGGGTCAGATACGCAGTATTTT. This gives the protein CASRTLRDPAGSDTQYF.

V and J are TRBV7-9 and TRBJ2-7; no reliable D call. This CDR3 spans 12 amino acids. Trimming removed 5 bases at V and 5 bases at J, with 10 bases between. Per germline, CDR1 SEHNR and CDR2 FQNEAQ (reference sequence). This CDR3 reads CASSREGHEQYF. The CDR3 region has the DNA TGTGCCAGCAGCCGAGAAGGCCACGAGCAGTACTTC.

This sequence joins TRBV11-3 and TRBJ2-1, with 10 bases lining up with TRBD2. Germline V gives CDR1 SGHNT, CDR2 YENEEA. V lost 5 bases to trimming and J lost 7 bases; unmatched junction nucleotides: 14. CDR3 length: 17 residues. Here the CDR3 reads CASSRDRASGGKNEQFF. CDR3 nucleotide sequence: TGTGCCAGCAGCCGGGATAGGGCTAGCGGGGGCAAGAATGAGCAGTTCTTC.

For this clone: Other DNA sequences in the sample encode the same CDR3. The J gene is TRBJ2-1, the V gene TRBV2; 11 positions agree with TRBD2. The CDR3 is 14 amino acids. V lost 5 bases and J lost 6; bases outside the gene matches: 3. Germline CDR1 is SNHLY and CDR2 is FYNNEI. The CDR3 loop is CASSSGLAGNEQFF. The CDR3 DNA reads as TGTGCCAGCAGTTCTGGACTAGCGGGCAATGAGCAGTTCTTC. The full variable domain, with the rest looked up from reference TRBV2 and TRBJ2-1, is EPEVTQTPSHQVTQMGQEVILRCVPISNHLYFYWYRQILGQKVEFLVSFYNNEISEKSEIFDDQFSVERPDGSNFTLKIRSTKLEDSAMYFCASSSGLAGNEQFFGPGTRLTVL.

This chain links TRBV28 with TRBJ2-2, with 13 positions matching TRBD2. The CDR3 covers 17 residues. Per germline, CDR1 MDHEN and CDR2 SYDVKM. V lost 6 bases to trimming and J lost 7 bases; unmatched junction nucleotides: 11. The CDR3 DNA sequence: TGTGCCAGCAGCCCGGGGACTAGCGGGACAACTAACGGGGAGCTGTTTTTT. It encodes CASSPGTSGTTNGELFF.

The chain carries TRBV19 and TRBJ2-7; 8 bases are a match to TRBD1. This CDR3 has 14 amino acids. Germline V CDR1 and CDR2: LNHDA, SQIVND (reference sequence). The trim removed 5 bases at V and 3 bases at J, leaving 6 bases unmatched. CDR3 in amino acids: CASSDGQGLYEQYF. In DNA form, the CDR3 reads TGTGCCAGTAGTGACGGACAGGGACTCTACGAGCAGTACTTC.

V usage is TRBV6-4 and J usage is TRBJ1-5; D is unresolved. Germline V lookup: CDR1 MRHNA, CDR2 SNTAGT. V lost 6 bases, J lost 2 bases, and 11 bases lay in between. The CDR3 is made up of 14 amino acids. The CDR3 sequence: CASSLTSGNQPQHF. CDR3 coding DNA: TGTGCCAGCAGCCTAACTAGTGGCAATCAGCCCCAGCATTTT.

The rearrangement links TRBV6-1 to TRBJ2-1; D call uncertain. CDR3 length equals 13 residues. CDR1 MNHNS and CDR2 SASEGT come from the germline V gene. Trimming cost V 5 bases and J 12 bases, with 17 bases left between them. CDR3 sequence (DNA): TGTGCCAGCAGTCCCCAACAGAACCTTGGGCAGTTCTTC. Its protein product is CASSPQQNLGQFF.

This clone was counted a single time. The chain has TRBV9 and TRBJ2-1, with 7 nucleotides matching TRBD2. Germline lookup yields CDR1 SGDLS and CDR2 YYNGEE. Losses at the gene ends were 6 bases for V and 4 bases for J; bases not matched to a gene: 7. This CDR3 is 14 amino acids long. The CDR3: CASNAGESYNEQFF. The CDR3 DNA sequence: TGTGCCAGCAACGCGGGAGAATCATACAATGAGCAGTTCTTC.

J is TRBJ2-7 and V is TRBV20-1, with TRBD1 as a possible D gene (7 bases). Looked up from germline, CDR1 is DFQATT and CDR2 is SNEGSKA (reference sequence). The CDR3 runs 11 residues. V was cut by 7 bases and J by 3 bases, with 10 bases left in between. The DNA for the CDR3 is TGCAGTGTCCAGGGGGGCTACGAGCAGTACTTC. As protein: CSVQGGYEQYF.

The V gene is TRBV5-4, the J gene TRBJ2-3, with D hard to call. From germline, CDR1 is SGHNT and CDR2 YYREEE (reference sequence). CDR3 length: 15 amino acids. V was cut by 1 base and J by 0 bases, with 9 bases left in between. The CDR3 protein is CASSLRTASTDTQYF. For the CDR3, the DNA is TGTGCCAGCAGCTTGCGGACGGCTAGCACAGATACGCAGTATTTT.

V gene TRBV30 combines with J gene TRBJ2-1; TRBD2 aligns across 8 bases. Germline CDR1 GTSNPN, CDR2 SVGIG (reference sequence). The trim removed 5 bases at V and 9 bases at J, leaving 15 bases unmatched. CDR3 length equals 15 residues. CDR3 sequence: CAWLPWREVSGEQFF. The CDR3 DNA reads as TGTGCCTGGCTACCTTGGCGGGAGGTGTCGGGTGAGCAGTTCTTC.

V usage is TRBV15 and J usage is TRBJ1-5; D unresolved. Trimming cost V 0 bases and J 10 bases, with 13 bases left between them. Germline CDR1 reads LNHNV; CDR2 reads YYDKDF (reference sequence). CDR3 length equals 14 residues. CDR3 in DNA: TGTGCCACCAGCAGAGATCTGGGAGTGCATCCCCAGCATTTT. Protein product: CATSRDLGVHPQHF.